This T cell receptor (beta chain) came from a study of blood T cell repertoires in COVID-19. Turning to the study itself: Researchers got acute and convalescent COVID-19 samples from the United States, Italy and Spain. In each case, the material was cDNA or gDNA derived from T cells, B-cell-depleted T cells, or PBMCs.

This CDR3 has 14 amino acids. V shed 0 bases and J shed 4 bases, with 9 bases lying between them. Germline CDR1 and CDR2: LNHDA and SQIVND (reference sequence). Clones were sequenced by immunoSEQ multiplex PCR, and TCRdb holds only the in-frame ones, with some missing. Of 310,000 or so clones listed, 65% to 85% are singletons. The source of this sequence is a woman in her forties or fifties with acute or convalescent COVID-19. This chain links TRBV19 with TRBJ1-2, with a possible D match to TRBD1 (5 bases). Sequencing was done on a sample of peripheral blood. The CDR3 here is CASSIDRTSYGYTF. The CDR3 DNA follows: TGTGCCAGTAGTATAGATCGGACATCCTATGGCTACACCTTC.